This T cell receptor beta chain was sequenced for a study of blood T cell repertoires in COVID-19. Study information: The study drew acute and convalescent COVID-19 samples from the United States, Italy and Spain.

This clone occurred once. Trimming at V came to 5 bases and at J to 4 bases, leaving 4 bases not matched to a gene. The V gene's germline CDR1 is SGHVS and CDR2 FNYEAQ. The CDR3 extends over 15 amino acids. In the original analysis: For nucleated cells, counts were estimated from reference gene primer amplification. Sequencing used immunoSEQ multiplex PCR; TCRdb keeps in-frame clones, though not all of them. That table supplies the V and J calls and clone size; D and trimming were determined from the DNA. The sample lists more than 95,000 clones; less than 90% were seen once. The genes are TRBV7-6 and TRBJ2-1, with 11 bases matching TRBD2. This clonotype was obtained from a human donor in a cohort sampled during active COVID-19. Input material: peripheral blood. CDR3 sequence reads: CASSDSGGAYNEQFF. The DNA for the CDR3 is TGTGCCAGCAGCGATAGCGGGGGGGCTTACAATGAGCAGTTCTTC.